Presented here are 2 T cell receptor beta chains from one specimen sequenced in a study of CD8 T cells in Susac syndrome. It was with random hexamers that roughly 0.45 to 1 ug RNA was reverse transcribed. TCRdb ran MiXCR on the immunoSEQ multiplex PCR reads and lists one entry per CDR3 protein. Counted here are 110,000 to 150,000 distinct CDR3 sequences, approximately 95% occurring once; the ten biggest clones make up roughly 0.08%. What was sequenced was CD4+ T cells from PBMCs. These receptors were taken from a human donor with Susac syndrome.

The chain has TRBV20-1 and TRBJ2-5; D ambiguous. The V gene's germline CDR1 is DFQATT and CDR2 SNEGSKA (reference sequence). The CDR3 extends over 14 amino acids. Trimming removed 1 base at V and 3 bases at J, with 12 bases between. The CDR3 DNA is TGCAGTGCTAGAGTTCCGGTCCCGAAAGAGACCCAGTACTTC. Translating gives CSARVPVPKETQYF.

The V gene is TRBV7-9, the J gene TRBJ2-5; the D is unclear. From germline, CDR1 is SEHNR and CDR2 FQNEAQ (reference sequence). V gave up 6 bases and J gave up 1 base, with 6 bases separating them. The CDR3 extends over 12 amino acids. CDR3 sequence: CASSFSQETQYF. DNA for the CDR3: TGTGCCAGCAGTTTTTCCCAAGAGACCCAGTACTTC.